What follows describes a single TCR beta chain. The data derive from a study of blood T cell repertoires in COVID-19. TCRdb keeps only in-frame clones here, not all; method: immunoSEQ multiplex PCR. The sample has about 150,000 clones, about 85% seen once; the top ten hold 4%. The TCR was taken from a woman in her thirties or forties who had been exposed to COVID-19. The source material was PBMCs or T cells enriched from blood (not recorded which).

The CDR3 protein is CASSWTGGTGELFF. The CDR3 nucleotides are TGCGCCAGCAGCTGGACGGGGGGCACCGGGGAGCTGTTTTTT. V gene TRBV5-1 combines with J gene TRBJ2-2; 7 bases are shared with TRBD2. This CDR3 spans 14 amino acids. J lost 4 bases, V lost 3 bases, and 3 bases had no gene match. The germline gives CDR1 SGHRS, CDR2 YFSETQ.